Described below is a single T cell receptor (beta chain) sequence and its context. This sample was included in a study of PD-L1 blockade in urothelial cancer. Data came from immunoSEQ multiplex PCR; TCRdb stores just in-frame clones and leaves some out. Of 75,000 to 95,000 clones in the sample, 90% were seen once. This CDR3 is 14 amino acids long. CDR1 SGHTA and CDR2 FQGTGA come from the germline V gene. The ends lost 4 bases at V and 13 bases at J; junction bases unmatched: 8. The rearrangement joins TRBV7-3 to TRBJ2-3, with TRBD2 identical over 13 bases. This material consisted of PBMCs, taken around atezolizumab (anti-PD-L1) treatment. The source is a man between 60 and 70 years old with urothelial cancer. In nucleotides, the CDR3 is TGTGCCAGCAGCTCAGGGACTAGCGGGGCCCCGAAGTATTTT. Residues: CASSSGTSGAPKYF.